The following is a TCR beta chain sequence with its context. TCRdb processed the 5' RACE reads again and assigns one entry to each CDR3 protein, with no DNA. In all, the sample yields fewer than 350,000 distinct CDR3 sequences. These data originate in a study of monozygotic twins with inflammatory bowel disease. The germline V gene has CDR1 KGHDR and CDR2 SFDVKD. The CDR3 is 15 amino acids. The sequencing sample was made of blood. The sequence was collected from a human donor with ulcerative colitis or Crohn's disease, or a healthy co-twin of an affected twin (not recorded which). The rearrangement joins TRBV24-1 to TRBJ2-1. The CDR3 reads CATSKSTARYDEQFF.